This T cell receptor (beta chain) was recorded in a study of T cells in Graves' hyperthyroidism and ophthalmopathy. There are many counts of this clonotype. Trimming left V 6 bases short and J 0 bases short, with 21 bases between. The CDR3 spans 18 residues. Germline CDR1 and CDR2: SNHLY and FYNNEI. Amplification of TCR beta CDR3 regions was performed using RNA transcripts as template. The HTBI primer set was used in a first-round RT-PCR of the TCR CDR3. TCRdb reprocessed the multiplex PCR reads with MiXCR, giving one entry per CDR3 protein. Of hundreds of thousands of distinct CDR3 sequences detected, about 15% appear once; the ten largest clones hold less than 6%.

This chain connects TRBV2 to TRBJ2-1; D unresolved. This clonotype was sampled from a young woman with Graves' hyperthyroidism that later progressed to Graves' ophthalmopathy. Sequenced: blood. Here the CDR3 reads CASSAKSQVPSSYNEQFF. In nucleotides, the CDR3 is TGTGCCAGCAGCGCCAAAAGCCAGGTCCCAAGCTCCTACAATGAGCAGTTCTTC.